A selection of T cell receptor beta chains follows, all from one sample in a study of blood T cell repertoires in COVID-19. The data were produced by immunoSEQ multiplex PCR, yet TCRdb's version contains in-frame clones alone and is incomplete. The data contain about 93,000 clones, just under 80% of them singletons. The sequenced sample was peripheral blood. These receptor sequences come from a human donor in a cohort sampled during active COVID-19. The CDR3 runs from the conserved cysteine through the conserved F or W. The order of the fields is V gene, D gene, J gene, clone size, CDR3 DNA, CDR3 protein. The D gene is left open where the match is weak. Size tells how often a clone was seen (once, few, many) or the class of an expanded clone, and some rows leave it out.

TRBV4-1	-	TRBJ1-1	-	TGCGCCAGCAGCGCCCGACAGTATTCGTCCACTGAAGCTTTCTTT	CASSARQYSSTEAFF
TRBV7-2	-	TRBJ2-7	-	TGTGCCAGCAGCTTAGATCGCGGTCCTATCTCCTACGAGCAGTACTTC	CASSLDRGPISYEQYF
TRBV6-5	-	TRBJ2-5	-	TGTGCCAGCGGCGGGGCAGCTCAAGAGACCCAGTACTTC	CASGGAAQETQYF
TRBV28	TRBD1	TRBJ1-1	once	TGTGCCAGCAGGGGGACAGGGGCCATGAACACTGAAGCTTTCTTT	CASRGTGAMNTEAFF
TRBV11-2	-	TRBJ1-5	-	TGTGCCAGCAGCCAGGCGAGCAATCAGCCCCAGCATTTT	CASSQASNQPQHF
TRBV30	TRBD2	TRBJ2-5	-	TGTGCCTCGAATCGGGGGGGAGTATCAGAGACCCAGTACTTC	CASNRGGVSETQYF
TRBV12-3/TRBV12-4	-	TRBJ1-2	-	TGTGCCAGCAGTACCGGGGGAAGTTATGGCTACACCTTC	CASSTGGSYGYTF
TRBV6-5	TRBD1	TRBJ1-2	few	TGTGCCAGCAAAACCGTGGGACAGGGAAGGATGGATACCTTC	CASKTVGQGRMDTF
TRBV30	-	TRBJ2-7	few	TGTGCCTGGAGTCAGAGGTTCGAGCAGTACTTC	CAWSQRFEQYF
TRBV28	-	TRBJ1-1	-	TGTGCCAGCAGTTTAGTGGGGGGCACTGAAGCTTTCTTT	CASSLVGGTEAFF
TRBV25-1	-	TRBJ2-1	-	TGTGCCAGCAGTGTTATGGGGCCCCTGTATGAGCAGTTCTTC	CASSVMGPLYEQFF
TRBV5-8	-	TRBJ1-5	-	TGTGCCAGCAGCTCGCAGGGGTATAGCAATCAGCCCCAGCATTTT	CASSSQGYSNQPQHF
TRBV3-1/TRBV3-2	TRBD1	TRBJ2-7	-	TGTGCCAGCAGCCGTCGGACAGGGCCCTACGAGCAGTACTTC	CASSRRTGPYEQYF
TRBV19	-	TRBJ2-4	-	TGTGCCAGTAGTATATGGGGCGGGACCAAAAACATTCAGTACTTC	CASSIWGGTKNIQYF
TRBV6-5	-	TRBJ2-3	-	TGTGCCAGCAGAAAGAGAGGGGGAGATACGCAGTATTTT	CASRKRGGDTQYF
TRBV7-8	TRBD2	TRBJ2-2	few	TGTGCCAGCAGCTCTCAACTCATAGCGGGAGGGAGGCAAGGCACCGGGGAGCTGTTTTTT	CASSSQLIAGGRQGTGELFF
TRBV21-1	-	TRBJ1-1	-	TGTGCCAGCAGCAAAGGCGGGGCAGGGAGGGCGAACACTGAAGCTTTCTTT	CASSKGGAGRANTEAFF